This TCR beta chain was profiled in a study of T cells in Graves' hyperthyroidism and ophthalmopathy. Study outcomes and limitations: Also found in blood were most expanded thyroid clonotypes above 0.001. Ophthalmopathy was identified by the model a median roughly 6.5 months ahead of onset.

The V gene end was trimmed by 2 bases and the J gene end by 5 bases; junction bases not matched to a gene: 9. Per germline, CDR1 DFQATT and CDR2 SNEGSKA (reference sequence). The CDR3 length is 14 residues. Pregnant or lactating patients were excluded, as were those with uncontrolled infection or other autoimmune disease. Cells are PBMCs isolated from 9 to 10 ml of fresh blood. The CDR3 regions of TCR beta were amplified from RNA transcripts. The HTBI primer set was used in a first-round RT-PCR of the TCR CDR3. TCRdb independently ran MiXCR on the multiplex PCR reads; one entry per CDR3 protein. The profile shows under 350,000 distinct CDR3 sequences, approximately 15% of them singletons. This clonotype appeared many times. What it recognizes is unknown.

This clonotype was sampled from a woman aged 60-70 years with Graves' ophthalmopathy. The specimen sequenced was blood. V usage is TRBV20-1 and J usage is TRBJ2-7; 7 nucleotides match TRBD2. The CDR3 DNA reads TGCAGTGCTAGATTGACCGCGGGGGTCCACGAGCAGTACTTC. This encodes CSARLTAGVHEQYF.